The 6 T cell receptor beta chains listed next were all sequenced from one sample in a study of cytotoxic CD8 clonotypes in ibrutinib-treated CLL. TCRdb's table, derived via immunoSEQ multiplex PCR, lists solely in-frame clones and lacks some. The table records tens of thousands of clones, approximately 86% of them present only once. Sequencing was performed on PBMCs, taken before ibrutinib treatment. Every receptor here comes from a human donor with chronic lymphocytic leukemia.

The chain combines TRBV4-1 with TRBJ1-2; the D gene is possibly TRBD1 (5 bases). Trimming stripped 1 base from V and 4 bases from J, with 19 bases between. This CDR3 contains 17 residues. CDR1 and CDR2 (germline): MGHRA, YSYEKL. As DNA, the CDR3 is TGCGCCAGCAGCCAAGTTATCGGGCAGGGAATCGGCTATGGCTACACCTTC. As protein: CASSQVIGQGIGYGYTF.

The V and J genes are TRBV5-6 and TRBJ1-2; D is possibly TRBD1 (5 bases). V dropped 4 bases and J dropped 5 bases, with 24 bases sitting between them. The length of the CDR3 is 17 residues. Germline loops: CDR1 SGHDT, CDR2 YYEEEE. The CDR3 is CASSPTSLGVIDYGYTF. CDR3 nucleotides: TGTGCCAGCAGCCCGACCTCTTTGGGGGTTATTGATTATGGCTACACCTTC.

The chain couples TRBV18 to TRBJ2-1, with a tentative D call TRBD2 (5 bases). V was clipped by 2 bases and J by 8 bases, with 19 bases between them. CDR1 is KGHSH, CDR2 LQKENI, per germline. The CDR3 has 16 residues. The CDR3 region has the DNA TGTGCCAGCTCACCAGTCGAGAGGATCGTTAGCGATGAGCAGTTCTTC. Residues: CASSPVERIVSDEQFF.

The chain recombines TRBV19 with TRBJ1-1, with a possible D match to TRBD1 (6 bases). The germline V gene has CDR1 LNHDA and CDR2 SQIVND (reference sequence). V lost 5 bases, J lost 3 bases, and 13 bases lay in between. This CDR3 is built from 14 residues. The CDR3 bases are TGTGCCAGTAGTGTGACAGGTCGGGACACTGAAGCTTTCTTT. Translation: CASSVTGRDTEAFF.

The CDR3 region is CASRGTGIFGKLFF. The DNA of the CDR3 is TGTGCCAGTAGAGGGACAGGGATATTTGGAAAACTGTTTTTT. The chain uses TRBV19 and TRBJ1-4; 9 bases match TRBD1. Germline V gene data show CDR1 as LNHDA and CDR2 as SQIVND (reference sequence). The CDR3 runs 14 residues. With V trimmed by 6 bases and J by 10 bases, 9 bases remained unmatched.

Only a few counts were recorded for this clone. The chain has TRBV6-1 and TRBJ1-1; D gene ambiguous. This CDR3 is built from 14 residues. Germline V gene sequence: CDR1 MNHNS, CDR2 SASEGT. Trimming shortened V by 3 bases and J by 0 bases, and 8 bases separated the two germline ends. CDR3 nucleotide sequence: TGTGCCAGCAGTGAGGGCCGCATGAACACTGAAGCTTTCTTT. Translated: CASSEGRMNTEAFF.